What follows are 22 T cell receptor beta chains derived from one specimen sequenced in a study of T cells in women clearing cervical HPV infection. The data were produced by immunoSEQ multiplex PCR, yet TCRdb's version contains in-frame clones alone and is incomplete. The sample data list tens of thousands of clones. The sequenced sample consisted of blood buffy coat. The receptors shown here come from a woman aged 18-70 years with a cervical HPV16 infection that either progressed to CIN3+ or cleared (not recorded which).

In regard to this clone: The sequenced fragment ends 3 residues before the CDR3 boundary, so the rest is inferred from the germline J gene. V usage is TRBV7-2 and J usage is TRBJ1-6; D is unresolved. Trimming took 1 base from V and 7 from J, leaving 11 bases between them. CDR1 and CDR2 (germline): SGHTA, FQGNSA. The CDR3 consists of 15 residues. Partial CDR3 DNA: TGTGCCAGCAGCTTAGTCAGTGATCCCAATTCACCC. Its translation is CASSLVSDPNSP. The whole CDR3 region reads CASSLVSDPNSPLHF.

Points on this clone: The read gets to within 3 residues of the CDR3 end, and the germline J gene fills in the rest. The gene calls are TRBV5-4 and TRBJ2-2; 12 nucleotides line up with TRBD2. Germline assignment: CDR1 SGHNT and CDR2 YYREEE (reference sequence). The CDR3 is 16 amino acids. V was pared by 3 bases and J by 7 bases, with 7 bases of the junction left unmatched. CDR3: CASSYNLAGGGGELFF. The CDR3 bases that were read are TGTGCCAGCAGCTACAACCTAGCGGGAGGGGGCGGGGAG.

Concerning this clone: The read stops 3 residues short of the end of the CDR3; the missing end is completed from the germline J gene. V is TRBV19 and J is TRBJ1-5, with a possible D match to TRBD1 (6 bases). Deletions cut 7 bases from V and 6 bases from J, with 19 bases between. Germline CDR1 LNHDA, CDR2 SQIVND (reference sequence). The CDR3 runs 15 residues. The CDR3 is CASIRLGGGGQPQHF. The covered CDR3 bases are TGTGCCAGTATACGATTGGGGGGGGGCGGTCAGCCC.

For this clone: The read halts 3 residues ahead of the CDR3 end, with the missing end drawn from the germline J gene. The chain joins TRBV7-2 to TRBJ2-3; 9 bases line up with TRBD1. The CDR3 is 13 residues long. The germline V gene has CDR1 SGHTA and CDR2 FQGNSA. J lost 4 bases, V lost 8 bases, and 4 bases had no gene match. The part of the CDR3 DNA that was read is TGTGCCAGCGGACAGGGGACGGCAGATACG. Its protein is CASGQGTADT. The whole CDR3 protein is CASGQGTADTQYF.

In regard to this clone: Read sequence stops 3 residues before the CDR3 end, and the germline J gene provides the missing end. The chain uses TRBV5-1 and TRBJ2-2; the D gene is possibly TRBD1 (6 bases). Germline assignment: CDR1 SGHRS and CDR2 YFSETQ. Trimming took 5 bases from V and 5 from J, leaving 16 bases between them. The CDR3 consists of 15 residues. CDR3 bases read: TGCGCCAGCAGGATCGCTTACAGGGTAACCGGGGAG. It translates to CASRIAYRVTGE. The whole CDR3 sequence reads CASRIAYRVTGELFF.

CDR3 bases read: TGTGCCAGTAGTCTCGGGGAGTCCTACGAG. Translating it yields CASSLGESYE. The whole CDR3 region reads CASSLGESYEQYF. The chain couples TRBV19 to TRBJ2-7, with D maybe TRBD2 (5 bases). The missing CDR3 end, 3 residues past where the read stops, is filled in from the germline J gene. This CDR3 region has 13 residues. Germline lookup yields CDR1 LNHDA and CDR2 SQIVND (reference sequence). Trimming took off 5 bases at V and 1 base at J, with 9 bases between the two ends.

Regarding this clone: The read falls 3 residues short of the CDR3 end, and the missing part is taken from the germline J gene. The chain joins TRBV6-2 or TRBV6-3 to TRBJ2-1; 11 bases align to TRBD2. The CDR3 has 16 residues. Germline CDR1 reads MNHEY; CDR2 reads SVGEGT. J lost 7 bases, V lost 7 bases, and 12 bases had no gene match. The CDR3 DNA, read in part, is TGTGCCAGCACTCCTAGCGGGAGGAAATTCCCGAATGAG. This codes for CASTPSGRKFPNE. The complete CDR3 sequence is CASTPSGRKFPNEQFF.

Remarks on this clone: The read ends 3 residues before the CDR3 terminus; that terminus is restored from the germline J gene. The rearrangement uses TRBV20-1 and TRBJ1-1; unclear D gene. V dropped 7 bases and J dropped 5 bases, with 8 bases sitting between them. In germline, CDR1 is DFQATT, CDR2 SNEGSKA (reference sequence). CDR3 length equals 10 residues. CDR3 region: CSVSETEAFF. CDR3 bases read: TGCAGTGTATCAGAGACTGAA.

With respect to this clone: Sequencing ends 3 residues short of the CDR3 end; the germline J gene provides the rest. The chain uses TRBV7-9 and TRBJ2-1; no reliable D call. This CDR3 has 13 amino acids. V dropped 5 bases and J dropped 4 bases, with 9 bases sitting between them. Germline CDR1 is SEHNR and CDR2 is FQNEAQ (reference sequence). CDR3 sequence reads: CASSAARYNEQFF. The DNA read from the CDR3 is TGTGCCAGCAGCGCTGCCAGGTACAATGAG.

For this clone: Read sequence stops 3 residues before the CDR3 end, and the germline J gene provides the missing end. J is TRBJ2-2 and V is TRBV5-1; perhaps TRBD1 as D (6 bases). CDR3 length: 16 amino acids. Trimming pared 7 bases from V and 0 bases from J, leaving 16 bases between. The V gene's germline CDR1 is SGHRS and CDR2 YFSETQ. The covered CDR3 bases are TGCGCCAGCGGGATGTACAGGGCCTCGAACACCGGGGAG. Protein: CASGMYRASNTGE. The entire CDR3 protein reads CASGMYRASNTGELFF.

Worth noting for this clone: Read coverage stops 3 residues before the CDR3 terminus; the germline J gene supplies the remainder. The V call is TRBV6-2 or TRBV6-3, the J call TRBJ2-3; TRBD1 is a possible D gene (6 bases). Germline CDR1 reads MNHEY; CDR2 reads SVGEGT. V lost 3 bases, J lost 1 base, and 11 bases lay in between. The CDR3 sequence is 15 residues long. The sequenced CDR3 bases are TGTGCCAGCAGTTATACAACAGGGCGCACAGATACG. Protein: CASSYTTGRTDT. The complete CDR3 protein is CASSYTTGRTDTQYF.

As concerns this clone: With the read ending 3 residues before the CDR3 end, the germline J gene is used to fill in that end. V usage is TRBV18 and J usage is TRBJ1-2; D uncertain. Germline assignment: CDR1 KGHSH and CDR2 LQKENI. V was trimmed by 3 bases and J by 3 bases, leaving 8 bases between them. The CDR3 runs to 13 residues. The CDR3 bases that were read are TGTGCCAGCTCACCTAGCTCGGACTATGGC. Translation gives CASSPSSDYG. In full, the CDR3 reads CASSPSSDYGYTF.

Comments on this clone: The CDR3 end falls 3 residues outside the read, so it is completed with the germline J gene. The V gene is TRBV10-2, the J gene TRBJ1-2, with 9 bases aligning to TRBD1. Germline V gene sequence: CDR1 WSHSY, CDR2 SAAADI. V trimming: 3 bases; J trimming: 2 bases; junction bases outside the gene matches: 1. This CDR3 comprises 14 residues. The part of the CDR3 DNA that was read is TGCGCCAGCAGTGATACAGGGGGCAACTATGGC. Protein: CASSDTGGNYG. The complete CDR3 sequence is CASSDTGGNYGYTF.

As regards this clone: The read gets to within 3 residues of the CDR3 end, and the germline J gene fills in the rest. This chain joins TRBV7-2 and TRBJ1-1, with D possibly TRBD1 on 6 matching bases. The CDR3 covers 14 residues. Germline V gene lookup returns CDR1 SGHTA and CDR2 FQGNSA. Incomplete CDR3 DNA: TGTGCCAGCACCGACCCTCGGGGGGGGCGGGAA. Its translation is CASTDPRGGRE. The whole CDR3 protein reads CASTDPRGGREAFF.

In the case of this clone: The junction shows a germline mismatch at one end, possibly a read error. The CDR3 loop reads CASSQVSSPVADTQYF. The CDR3 bases that were read are TGCGCCAGCAGCCAAGTCTCTAGCCCCGTCGCAGATACG. J is TRBJ2-3 and V is TRBV4-2; possible D gene TRBD2, 5 bases. The read is 3 residues too short to cover the CDR3 end, so that end is filled in from the germline J gene. CDR3 length equals 16 residues. The germline V gene encodes CDR1 LGHNA and CDR2 YNFKEQ.

This CDR3 is CAISETSDTQYF. The CDR3 DNA, read in part, is TGTGCCATCAGTGAGACTAGCGATACG. This chain links TRBV10-3 with TRBJ2-3; a possible D gene is TRBD2 (6 bases). From the germline J gene comes the end of the CDR3, since the read stops 3 residues before it. The length of the CDR3 is 12 residues. Trimming removed 2 bases at V and 6 bases at J, with 6 bases between. Germline assignment: CDR1 ENHRY and CDR2 SYGVKD.

Of note for this clone: The DNA ends 3 residues before the CDR3 does, and the rest of the CDR3 is filled in from the germline J gene. The V gene is TRBV5-1, the J gene TRBJ2-3, with 10 nucleotides matching TRBD2. Germline loops: CDR1 SGHRS, CDR2 YFSETQ. There are 16 residues in the CDR3. V shed 4 bases and J 0 bases; nucleotides not matched to a gene: 5. The part of the CDR3 DNA that was read is TGCGCCAGCAGCGAAACGACTAGCGGGAGCACAGATACG. Its protein product is CASSETTSGSTDT. The whole CDR3 reads CASSETTSGSTDTQYF.

Note on this clone: The read comes to an end 3 residues before the CDR3 does, leaving the germline J gene to fill in the end. The V gene is TRBV7-2, the J gene TRBJ2-1; D possibly corresponds to TRBD1 (6 bases). V lost 0 bases to trimming and J lost 5 bases, with 14 bases between them. The germline V gene encodes CDR1 SGHTA and CDR2 FQGNSA. The CDR3 loop spans 16 amino acids. CDR3 region: CASSLAAGAGHNEQFF. Partial CDR3 DNA: TGTGCCAGCAGCTTAGCCGCAGGGGCCGGCCACAATGAG.

Of note for this clone: The read gets to within 3 residues of the CDR3 end, and the germline J gene fills in the rest. This sequence joins TRBV20-1 and TRBJ1-6; the match to TRBD1 covers 10 bases. From germline, CDR1 is DFQATT and CDR2 SNEGSKA (reference sequence). There are 12 residues in the CDR3. Trimming cost V 5 bases and J 9 bases; bases outside gene matches: 1. The CDR3: CSAGTGVSPLHF. CDR3 DNA (partial): TGCAGTGCTGGGACAGGGGTTTCACCC.

In the case of this clone: The CDR3 end lies 3 residues beyond the end of the read and is filled in from the germline J gene. The chain has TRBV20-1 and TRBJ2-5; a weak D match, TRBD1 (5 bases). The CDR3 consists of 13 residues. The V end was cut by 1 base, the J end by 4 bases, with 10 bases between. Germline assignment: CDR1 DFQATT and CDR2 SNEGSKA (reference sequence). The CDR3 bases that were read are TGCAGTGCTAGAGGGGGCGTCCCAGAGACC. Translating it yields CSARGGVPET. The entire CDR3 protein reads CSARGGVPETQYF.

On this clone itself: The read comes to an end 3 residues before the CDR3 does, leaving the germline J gene to fill in the end. This chain connects TRBV30 to TRBJ1-6, with D maybe TRBD1 (6 bases). The ends were cut back, 1 base at V and 10 bases at J, with 8 bases in the middle. There are 12 residues in the CDR3. Germline V gene sequence: CDR1 GTSNPN, CDR2 SVGIG (reference sequence). CDR3 amino acids: CAWSAGQSPLHF. CDR3 bases read: TGTGCCTGGAGTGCTGGACAGTCACCC.

A word on this clone: The CDR3 end falls 3 residues outside the read, so it is completed with the germline J gene. V usage is TRBV7-8 and J usage is TRBJ2-1; 10 bases are shared with TRBD2. The V gene's germline CDR1 is SGHVS and CDR2 FQNEAQ. CDR3 length: 15 amino acids. J lost 4 bases, V lost 5 bases, and 5 bases had no gene match. The CDR3 bases that were read are TGTGCCAGCAGCCAGTCGACTAGCGGGTACAATGAG. Protein product: CASSQSTSGYNE. The entire CDR3 protein is CASSQSTSGYNEQFF.